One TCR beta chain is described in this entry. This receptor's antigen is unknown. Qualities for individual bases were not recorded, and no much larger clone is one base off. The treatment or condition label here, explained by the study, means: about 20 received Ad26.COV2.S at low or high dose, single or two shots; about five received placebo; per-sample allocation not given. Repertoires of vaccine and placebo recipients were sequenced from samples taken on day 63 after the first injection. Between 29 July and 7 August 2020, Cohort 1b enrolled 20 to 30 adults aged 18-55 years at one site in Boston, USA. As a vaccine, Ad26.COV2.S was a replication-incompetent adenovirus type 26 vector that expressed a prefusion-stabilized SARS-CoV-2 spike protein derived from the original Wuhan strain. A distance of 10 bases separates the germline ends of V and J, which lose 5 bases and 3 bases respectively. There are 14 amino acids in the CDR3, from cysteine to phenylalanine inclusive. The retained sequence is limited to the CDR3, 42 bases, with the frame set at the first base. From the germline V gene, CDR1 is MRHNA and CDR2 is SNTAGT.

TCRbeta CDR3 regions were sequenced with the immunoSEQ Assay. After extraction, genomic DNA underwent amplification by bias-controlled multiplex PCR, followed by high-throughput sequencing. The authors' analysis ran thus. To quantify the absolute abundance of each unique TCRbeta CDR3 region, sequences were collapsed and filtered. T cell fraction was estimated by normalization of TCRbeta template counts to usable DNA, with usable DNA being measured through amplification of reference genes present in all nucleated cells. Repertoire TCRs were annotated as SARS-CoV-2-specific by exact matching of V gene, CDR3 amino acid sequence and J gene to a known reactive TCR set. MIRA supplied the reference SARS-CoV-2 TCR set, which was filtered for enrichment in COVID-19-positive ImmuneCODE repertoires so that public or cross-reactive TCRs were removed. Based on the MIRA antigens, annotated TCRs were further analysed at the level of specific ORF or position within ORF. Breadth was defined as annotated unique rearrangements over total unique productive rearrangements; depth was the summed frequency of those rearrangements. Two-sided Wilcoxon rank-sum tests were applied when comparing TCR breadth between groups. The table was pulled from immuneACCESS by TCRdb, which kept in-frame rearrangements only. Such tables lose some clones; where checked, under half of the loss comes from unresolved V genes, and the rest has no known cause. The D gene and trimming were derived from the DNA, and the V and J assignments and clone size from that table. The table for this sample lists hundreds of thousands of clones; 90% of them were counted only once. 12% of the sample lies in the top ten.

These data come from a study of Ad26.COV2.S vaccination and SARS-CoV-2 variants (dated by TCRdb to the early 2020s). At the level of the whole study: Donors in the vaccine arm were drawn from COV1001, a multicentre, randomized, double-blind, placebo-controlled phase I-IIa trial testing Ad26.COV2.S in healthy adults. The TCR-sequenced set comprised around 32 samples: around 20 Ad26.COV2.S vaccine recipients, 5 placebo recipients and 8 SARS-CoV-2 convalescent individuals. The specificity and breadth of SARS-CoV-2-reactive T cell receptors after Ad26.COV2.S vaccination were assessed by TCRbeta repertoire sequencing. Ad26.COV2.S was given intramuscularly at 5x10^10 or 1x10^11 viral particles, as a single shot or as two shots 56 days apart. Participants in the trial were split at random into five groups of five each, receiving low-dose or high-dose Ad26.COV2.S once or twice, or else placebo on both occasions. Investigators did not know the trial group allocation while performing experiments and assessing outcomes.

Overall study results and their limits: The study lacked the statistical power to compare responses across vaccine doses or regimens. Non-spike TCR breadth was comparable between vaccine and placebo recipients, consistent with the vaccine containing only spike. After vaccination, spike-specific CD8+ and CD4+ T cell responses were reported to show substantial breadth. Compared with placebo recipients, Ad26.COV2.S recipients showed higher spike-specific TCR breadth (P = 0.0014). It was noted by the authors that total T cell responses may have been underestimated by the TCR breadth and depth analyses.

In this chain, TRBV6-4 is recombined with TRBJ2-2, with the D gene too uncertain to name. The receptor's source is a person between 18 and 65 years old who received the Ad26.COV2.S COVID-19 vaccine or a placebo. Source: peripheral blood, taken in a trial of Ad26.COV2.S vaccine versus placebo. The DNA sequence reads TGTGCCAGCAGTCGGCTAGGTGACACCGGGGAGCTGTTTTTT. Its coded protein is CASSRLGDTGELFF.